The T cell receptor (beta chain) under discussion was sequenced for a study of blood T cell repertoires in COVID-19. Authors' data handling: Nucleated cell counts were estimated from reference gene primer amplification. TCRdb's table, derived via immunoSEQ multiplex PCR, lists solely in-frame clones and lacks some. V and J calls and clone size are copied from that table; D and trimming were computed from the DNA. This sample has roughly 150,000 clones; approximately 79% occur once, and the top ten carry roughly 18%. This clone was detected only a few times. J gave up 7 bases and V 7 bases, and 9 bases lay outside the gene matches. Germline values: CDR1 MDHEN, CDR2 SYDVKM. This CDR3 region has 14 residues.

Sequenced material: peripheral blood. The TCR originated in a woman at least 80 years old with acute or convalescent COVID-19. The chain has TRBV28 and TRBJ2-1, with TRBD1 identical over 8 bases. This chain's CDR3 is CASKQGAGVNEQFF. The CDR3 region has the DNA TGTGCCAGCAAGCAGGGGGCAGGAGTAAATGAGCAGTTCTTC. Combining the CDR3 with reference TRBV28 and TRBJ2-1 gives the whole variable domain DVKVTQSSRYLVKRTGEKVFLECVQDMDHENMFWYRQDPGLGLRLIYFSYDVKMKEKGDIPEGYSVSREKKERFSLILESASTNQTSMYLCASKQGAGVNEQFFGPGTRLTVL.